The 21 T cell receptor beta chains below were found in one sample sequenced in a study of blood T cell repertoires in COVID-19. The assay was immunoSEQ multiplex PCR, and TCRdb's table has in-frame clones only and misses some. The data contain a few hundred thousand clones, 88% of them singletons. The sequenced sample was PBMCs or T cells enriched from blood (not recorded which). The receptors here all came from a woman younger than 30 who had recovered from COVID-19.

The V call is TRBV12-3 or TRBV12-4, the J call TRBJ1-1; D not resolved. Trimming shortened V by 7 bases and J by 3 bases, and 6 bases separated the two germline ends. This CDR3 is 11 amino acids long. The CDR3 nucleotides are TGTGCCAGCACCCCGGACACTGAAGCTTTCTTT. Translation: CASTPDTEAFF.

The rearrangement uses TRBV9 and TRBJ2-3; D perhaps matches TRBD2 (6 bases). CDR3 length: 14 amino acids. V lost 4 bases and J lost 3, with 12 bases in between. The V gene's germline CDR1 is SGDLS and CDR2 YYNGEE. In nucleotides, the CDR3 is TGTGCCAGCAGCTCCCTGGGGGGTACAGATACGCAGTATTTT. It encodes CASSSLGGTDTQYF.

The V gene is TRBV25-1, the J gene TRBJ1-2; TRBD1 might be the D (6 bases). Germline V CDR1 and CDR2: MGHDK, SYGVNS. The CDR3 runs to 12 residues. V gave up 3 bases and J gave up 7 bases, with 9 bases separating them. The CDR3 spells CASSDAGVGYTF. In DNA, the CDR3 is TGTGCCAGCAGTGACGCAGGGGTTGGCTACACCTTC.

The CDR3 spells CGGGTGNSPLHF. DNA of the CDR3: TGCGGGGGTGGGACAGGGAATTCACCCCTCCACTTT. The rearrangement uses TRBV29-1 and TRBJ1-6, with 9 bases that match TRBD1. CDR3 length: 12 amino acids. Germline V gene data show CDR1 as SQVTM and CDR2 as ANQGSEA.

The rearrangement joins TRBV5-1 to TRBJ1-2; a possible D gene is TRBD1 (5 bases). The ends were cut back, 4 bases at V and 6 bases at J, with 22 bases in the middle. Germline CDR1 is SGHRS and CDR2 is YFSETQ. The CDR3 is 16 residues long. Here the CDR3 reads CASSILTVPNSNGYTF. As DNA, the CDR3 is TGCGCCAGCAGCATCTTGACAGTTCCTAATTCGAATGGCTACACCTTC.

This chain joins TRBV5-4 and TRBJ2-3; possibly TRBD1 for D (5 bases). Germline-derived CDR1 and CDR2 are SGHNT and YYREEE (reference sequence). The germline V and J ends were trimmed by 0 bases and 5 bases, with 10 bases remaining between them. The CDR3 spans 14 residues. CDR3 sequence (DNA): TGTGCCAGCAGCTTGGGGGGCCCTATAGATACGCAGTATTTT. Residues: CASSLGGPIDTQYF.

In this sample, this clone turned up a few times. The chain employs TRBV20-1 and TRBJ1-1, with 11 bases fitting TRBD1. CDR1 is DFQATT and CDR2 is SNEGSKA in the germline V gene (reference sequence). Unmatched junction bases numbered 6, after V lost 3 bases and J lost 0 bases. The CDR3 totals 16 residues. The CDR3 sequence: CSASDGTGGMNTEAFF. The CDR3 nucleotides are TGCAGTGCTAGTGACGGGACAGGGGGAATGAACACTGAAGCTTTCTTT.

The J gene is TRBJ1-6, the V gene TRBV6-1; D remains unclear. The CDR3 has 16 amino acids. V lost 2 bases, J lost 5 bases, and 13 bases lay in between. Germline V gives CDR1 MNHNS, CDR2 SASEGT. The CDR3 coding sequence is TGTGCCAGCAGTGAACACGGGCAGCGGAATAATTCACCCCTCCACTTT. Its protein product is CASSEHGQRNNSPLHF.

The rearrangement uses TRBV7-2 and TRBJ2-4; 9 nucleotides line up with TRBD2. CDR1 is SGHTA, CDR2 FQGNSA, per germline. The CDR3 length is 15 residues. V trimming: 1 base; J trimming: 8 bases; junction bases outside the gene matches: 6. The CDR3 coding sequence is TGTGCCAGCAGCTTAGAGCTAGCGGGGCTGTACATTCAGTACTTC. As protein: CASSLELAGLYIQYF.

The gene calls are TRBV19 and TRBJ1-6, with TRBD1 identical over 7 bases. The CDR3 is 13 residues long. CDR1 and CDR2 (germline): LNHDA, SQIVND (reference sequence). With 7 bases clipped from V and 7 bases from J, the junction kept 4 bases outside the gene matches. Here the CDR3 DNA reads TGTGCCAGTACGACAGGGCCGAATTCACCCCTCCACTTT. This codes for CASTTGPNSPLHF.

The gene calls are TRBV6-5 and TRBJ2-4; 7 bases line up with TRBD1. V lost 10 bases to trimming and J lost 10 bases; unmatched junction nucleotides: 7. This CDR3 is 11 amino acids long. CDR1 is MNHEY, CDR2 SVGAGI, per germline. The CDR3 sequence is CATRDSWIQYF. The DNA for the CDR3 is TGTGCCACTAGGGACAGTTGGATTCAGTACTTC.

In its sample, this clone was seen a few times. This sequence joins TRBV7-9 and TRBJ1-6; D not certain. V dropped 4 bases and J dropped 7 bases, with 14 bases sitting between them. This CDR3 contains 15 residues. Germline assignment: CDR1 SEHNR and CDR2 FQNEAQ (reference sequence). This CDR3 is CASSSRRFGNSPLHF. CDR3 nucleotide sequence: TGTGCCAGCAGCTCAAGGAGGTTTGGGAATTCACCCCTCCACTTT. Full variable domain (outside the CDR3, taken from reference TRBV7-9 and TRBJ1-6): DTGVSQNPRHKITKRGQNVTFRCDPISEHNRLYWYRQTLGQGPEFLTYFQNEAQLEKSRLLSDRFSAERPKGSFSTLEIQRTEQGDSAMYLCASSSRRFGNSPLHFGNGTRLTVT.

The rearrangement uses TRBV7-8 and TRBJ1-2; TRBD1 aligns across 7 bases. The V gene end was trimmed by 5 bases and the J gene end by 2 bases; junction bases not matched to a gene: 5. In germline, CDR1 is SGHVS, CDR2 FQNEAQ. The CDR3 is 14 residues long. The CDR3 protein is CASSPVGQNYGYTF. The CDR3 nucleotides read TGTGCCAGCAGCCCGGTGGGACAGAACTATGGCTACACCTTC.

The chain links TRBV24-1 to TRBJ1-1; D unclear. The V gene lost 2 bases and the J gene lost 1 base, with 4 bases spanning the gap. Germline V gives CDR1 KGHDR, CDR2 SFDVKD. This CDR3 has 13 amino acids. CDR3 in amino acids: CATSDSGNTEAFF. As DNA, the CDR3 is TGTGCCACCAGTGATTCGGGGAACACTGAAGCTTTCTTT.

DNA of the CDR3: TGTGCCAGCAGCGTAGATTGGGGGCCCGGGGAGCTGTTTTTT. This sequence encodes CASSVDWGPGELFF. The chain employs TRBV9 and TRBJ2-2, with a weak D call TRBD1 (6 bases). The germline V gene encodes CDR1 SGDLS and CDR2 YYNGEE. The CDR3 contains 14 residues. V lost 0 bases and J 6 bases, leaving 9 bases between the germline ends.

V is TRBV6-5 and J is TRBJ1-1; D might be TRBD1 (5 bases). Germline CDR1 reads MNHEY; CDR2 reads SVGAGI. Trimming removed 7 bases from V and 4 bases from J, with 13 bases in between. The CDR3 loop spans 13 amino acids. CDR3 coding DNA: TGTGCCAGCACCTCAGGGTCGGTCACTGAAGCTTTCTTT. Amino acids: CASTSGSVTEAFF.

The chain recombines TRBV6-5 with TRBJ1-5; D is perhaps TRBD1 (6 bases). Germline V lookup: CDR1 MNHEY, CDR2 SVGAGI. CDR3 length equals 14 residues. The germline V and J ends were trimmed by 7 bases and 2 bases, with 12 bases remaining between them. Here the CDR3 reads CASNSQGGNQPQHF. The CDR3, as DNA: TGTGCCAGCAATTCACAGGGCGGCAATCAGCCCCAGCATTTT.

Only one count was recorded for this clone. This chain connects TRBV7-9 to TRBJ2-3, with D tentatively TRBD1 (5 bases). V dropped 1 base and J dropped 1 base, with 18 bases sitting between them. The CDR3 contains 18 residues. Germline V lookup: CDR1 SEHNR, CDR2 FQNEAQ (reference sequence). This CDR3 is CASSLDPWTQGGTDTQYF. CDR3 DNA: TGTGCCAGCAGCTTAGACCCCTGGACCCAAGGGGGCACAGATACGCAGTATTTT. Complete variable domain (other parts from reference TRBV7-9 and TRBJ2-3): DTGVSQNPRHKITKRGQNVTFRCDPISEHNRLYWYRQTLGQGPEFLTYFQNEAQLEKSRLLSDRFSAERPKGSFSTLEIQRTEQGDSAMYLCASSLDPWTQGGTDTQYFGPGTRLTVL.

The rearrangement uses TRBV5-1 and TRBJ2-3; the D is unclear. The CDR3 sequence is 12 residues long. Germline V lookup: CDR1 SGHRS, CDR2 YFSETQ. The V gene lost 4 bases and the J gene lost 4 bases, with 7 bases spanning the gap. The CDR3 DNA is TGCGCCAGCAGCGAGAGGCCAGATACGCAGTATTTT. Protein product: CASSERPDTQYF.

The chain employs TRBV7-2 and TRBJ2-5, with D possibly matching TRBD2 (6 bases). V lost 4 bases and J lost 2, with 14 bases in between. The CDR3 is made up of 15 amino acids. CDR1 SGHTA and CDR2 FQGNSA come from the germline V gene. This CDR3 is CASSSWGLEQETQYF. Written as DNA, the CDR3 is TGTGCCAGCAGCTCATGGGGACTGGAACAAGAGACCCAGTACTTC.

The chain couples TRBV5-1 to TRBJ2-2; 7 nucleotides align to TRBD1. CDR1 SGHRS and CDR2 YFSETQ come from the germline V gene. V shed 4 bases, J shed 0 bases, and the junction held 3 bases outside the gene matches. This CDR3 region has 15 residues. CDR3 sequence (DNA): TGCGCCAGCAGCATAGGACAGGCGAACACCGGGGAGCTGTTTTTT. Translating it yields CASSIGQANTGELFF.